These T cell receptor beta chains were read from a single sample in a study of shared clonotypes between healthy human individuals. Only in-frame clones appear in the TCRdb table, and some are missing; sequencing was by immunoSEQ multiplex PCR. The data show over a million clones, around 82% seen once. The sequenced sample was memory CD4+ T cells from PBMCs. These receptors all stem from a man in his late teens or twenties in good health. Some clones in this sample may be carry-over from other donors' samples. CDR3s include the opening cysteine and the closing phenylalanine or tryptophan. The order of the fields is clone size, J gene, D gene, CDR3 length, V gene, CDR3 DNA, CDR3 protein. D genes are given only for firm matches. The size field is filled for only some rows; it gives once, few, many or a size class.

>-|TRBJ2-5|-|13|TRBV2
TGTGCCAGCAGTGAAGTCCGGAGAGAGACCCAGTACTTC
CASSEVRRETQYF
>-|TRBJ2-2|TRBD1|16|TRBV5-1
TGCGCCAGCAGCTTGGGGACAGGGGGCATCACCGGGGAGCTGTTTTTT
CASSLGTGGITGELFF
>-|TRBJ1-1|-|12|TRBV5-1
TGCGCCAGCAGGGAACCGAACACTGAAGCTTTCTTT
CASREPNTEAFF
>-|TRBJ1-1|-|13|TRBV28
TGTGCCTCCAGCAGCCAGGTTCCAGGTGAAGCTTTCTTT
CASSSQVPGEAFF
>-|TRBJ1-2|-|15|TRBV18
TGTGCCAGCTCCCAGGTCGGCCCGTCGAGGGATGGCTACACCTTC
CASSQVGPSRDGYTF
>once|TRBJ2-3|-|12|TRBV5-1
TGCGCCAGCAGTGGGGTCACAGATACGCAGTATTTT
CASSGVTDTQYF
>-|TRBJ2-1|-|16|TRBV5-5
TGTGCCAGCAGCTTGGCGGGGCGGTCCCTACCGAGTGAGCAGTTCTTC
CASSLAGRSLPSEQFF
>few|TRBJ2-7|TRBD2|16|TRBV29-1
TGCAGCGTTGAAGTCCAGACTAGCGGGAGGACCTACGAGCAGTACTTC
CSVEVQTSGRTYEQYF
>-|TRBJ2-2|TRBD2|17|TRBV5-1
TGCGCCAGCAGCTTTCCTAGCGGGAGGTCACACACCGGGGAGCTGTTTTTT
CASSFPSGRSHTGELFF
>few|TRBJ1-4|TRBD1|15|TRBV28
TGTGCCAGCAGAACCAGGACAGGGGGGACTGAAAAACTGTTTTTT
CASRTRTGGTEKLFF
>-|TRBJ1-2|TRBD1|13|TRBV6-5
TGTGCCAGCAGGAAGACAGGGATTGATGGCTACACCTTC
CASRKTGIDGYTF
>-|TRBJ2-2|-|15|TRBV5-1
TGCGCCAGCAGCCCGCTTAACGGAGGCACCGGGGAGCTGTTTTTT
CASSPLNGGTGELFF
>-|TRBJ2-7|-|9|TRBV3-2
TGTGCCAGCAGCCAAGTCCCGTGCTTC
CASSQVPCF
>-|TRBJ2-7|-|15|TRBV18
TGTGCCAGCTCACCAGGTGCTAGCAGGGGAGGCGAGCAGTACTTC
CASSPGASRGGEQYF
>-|TRBJ2-2|TRBD1|16|TRBV19
TGTGCCAGTAGCCGGGACAGGGGTCGGAACACCGGGGAGCTGTTTTTT
CASSRDRGRNTGELFF